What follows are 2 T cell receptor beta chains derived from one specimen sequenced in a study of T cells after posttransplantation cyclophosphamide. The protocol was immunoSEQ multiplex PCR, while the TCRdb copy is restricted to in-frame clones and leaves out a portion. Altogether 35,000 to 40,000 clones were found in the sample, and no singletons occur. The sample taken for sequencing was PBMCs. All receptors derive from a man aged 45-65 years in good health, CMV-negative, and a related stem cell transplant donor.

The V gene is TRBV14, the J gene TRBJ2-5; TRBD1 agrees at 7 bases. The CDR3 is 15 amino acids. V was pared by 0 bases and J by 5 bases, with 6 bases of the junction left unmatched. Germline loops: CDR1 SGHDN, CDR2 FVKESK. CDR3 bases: TGTGCCAGCAGCCAAGAGGACAGGATTGACGAGACCCAGTACTTC. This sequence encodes CASSQEDRIDETQYF.

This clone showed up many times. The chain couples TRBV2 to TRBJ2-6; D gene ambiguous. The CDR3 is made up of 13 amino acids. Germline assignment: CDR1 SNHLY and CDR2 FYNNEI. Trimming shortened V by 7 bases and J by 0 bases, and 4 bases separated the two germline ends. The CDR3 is CASKLSGANVLTF. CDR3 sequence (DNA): TGTGCCAGCAAACTCTCTGGGGCCAACGTCCTGACTTTC. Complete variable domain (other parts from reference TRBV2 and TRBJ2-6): EPEVTQTPSHQVTQMGQEVILRCVPISNHLYFYWYRQILGQKVEFLVSFYNNEISEKSEIFDDQFSVERPDGSNFTLKIRSTKLEDSAMYFCASKLSGANVLTFGAGSRLTVL.